This T cell receptor beta chain appears in the sequencing data of a study of vaccination effects on CD4 cells after COVID-19 (dated by TCRdb to 2021 to 2024). Regarding the complete study: Across the study, the median time from the second dose to post-vaccine sampling was 72 days (range 14 to 241). In both COVID-19 convalescent patients and infection-naive vaccine recipients, the study compared SARS-CoV-2 spike-specific CD4+ TCR repertoires from before mRNA vaccination with those from after it. A total of 9 to 11 COVID-19 convalescent patients and a handful of SARS-CoV-2-naive healthy vaccine recipients were included in the full study. The Oncomine TCR Beta short-read assay on an Illumina iSeq 100 was used to sequence cultures from other donors in the study. Points the paper makes about the study in general: Among healthy vaccine recipients, nearly all vaccine-induced clones were SARS-CoV-2 mono-reactive, and just 1 of 255 was cross-reactive with common cold coronaviruses. At late post-vaccination timepoints, both infection-induced and vaccine-induced clones showed marked clonal contraction, consistent with waning T cell responses. The study was limited by a small number of convalescent patients, and early post-infection timepoints were lacking.

A remark on this clone: The clone's antigen remains unknown. There are no base qualities to consult, and no much larger clone falls within one base.

In the ViraFEST assay, PBMC were stimulated with viral peptide pools, and TCR sequencing was then used to find antigen-specific CD4+ T cell clonotypes based on their expansion. After around 10 days of culture, CD4+ T cells were isolated with the EasySep CD4+ T cell isolation kit. Participants received two doses of either the BNT162b2 or the mRNA-1273 mRNA SARS-CoV-2 vaccine. Negative nucleocapsid antibody results before and after vaccination confirmed that the healthy vaccine recipients had no prior SARS-CoV-2 infection. A few million PBMC per well were cultured with 9 to 10 ug/ml peptides in IMDM containing 5% human AB serum, roughly 10 IU/ml IL-2 and gentamicin. Half of the culture medium was replaced with fresh IL-2-containing medium on days 3 and 7. Unless otherwise noted, each peptide stimulation condition was cultured in triplicate wells. Using Ficoll-Paque Plus gradient centrifugation, PBMC were separated from whole blood and then either used fresh or cryopreserved at -140C. The overlapping peptide pools covered the spike proteins of SARS-CoV-2 as well as those of the common cold coronaviruses HCoV-NL63, HCoV-OC43 and HCoV-229E. The QIAamp micro DNA kit was used to extract genomic DNA from the cultured CD4+ T cells.

To prepare the library, the immunoSEQ multiplex PCR assay was applied. DNA from the cultured, isolated CD4+ T cells was subjected to TCR beta CDR3 sequencing. The published analysis was carried out like this. Non-productive TCR sequences were discarded, and reads were trimmed to the CDR3 region, with only CDR3s of 7 or more amino acids retained. Antigen-specific clonotypes were identified with the MANAFEST web app by comparing expansion in peptide wells against reference cultures. Positive clones required FDR<0.05 expansion versus reference and all other wells, odds ratio above 5, and frequency above 0.1% in two replicate wells. Clonotypes significantly expanded in SARS-CoV-2 spike wells and in at least one common cold coronavirus spike condition were defined as cross-reactive. CDR3 similarity was assessed by Levenshtein distance with the stringdist R package, and unrooted trees were built with ape in R 3.6.1. Held by TCRdb, this immuneACCESS table contains in-frame sequences only and omits some clones. Under half of the omission traces to an unresolved V gene where checked; the cause of the rest is unknown. Clone size and the V and J calls come from that table; the DNA yielded D and trimming. Counted in this sample were tens of thousands of clones; around 73% of them appeared once. The ten largest clones represent around 1.2% of the sample.

V trim: 4 bases; J trim: 7 bases; unmatched bases: 4. According to the germline V gene (reference sequence), CDR1 reads LGHDT and CDR2 reads YNNKEL. Inclusive of the bounding cysteine and phenylalanine, the CDR3 is 15 residues long. Just CDR3 DNA is preserved here, 45 bases in frame from base 1. The V gene is TRBV3-1 (or the pseudogene TRBV3-2) and the J gene is TRBJ1-6; 10 of the junction bases match TRBD1. This receptor was obtained from a human donor who received a COVID-19 vaccine. The sample here was CD4+ T cells from PBMCs cultured with HCoV-229E spike peptides, taken after COVID-19 vaccination. What this sample's cell subset or site label stands for: HCoV-229E spike overlapping peptide pool stimulation. The CDR3 reads CASSLRQGANSPLHF. The nucleotide sequence is TGTGCCAGCAGCCTCCGACAGGGGGCGAATTCACCCCTCCACTTT.